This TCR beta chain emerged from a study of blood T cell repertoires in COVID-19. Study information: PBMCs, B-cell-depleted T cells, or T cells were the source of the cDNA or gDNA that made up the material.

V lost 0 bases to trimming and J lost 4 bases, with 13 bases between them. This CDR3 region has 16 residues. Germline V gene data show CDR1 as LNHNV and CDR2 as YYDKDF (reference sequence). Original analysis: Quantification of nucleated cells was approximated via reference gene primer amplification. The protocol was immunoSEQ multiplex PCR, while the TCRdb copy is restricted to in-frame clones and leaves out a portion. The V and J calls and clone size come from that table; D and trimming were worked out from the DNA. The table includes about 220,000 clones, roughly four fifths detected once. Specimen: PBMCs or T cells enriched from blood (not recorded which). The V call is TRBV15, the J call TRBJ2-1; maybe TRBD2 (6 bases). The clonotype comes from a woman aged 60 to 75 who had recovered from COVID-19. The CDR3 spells CATSRELAVPYNEQFF. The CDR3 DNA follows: TGTGCCACCAGCAGAGAGTTAGCGGTGCCTTACAATGAGCAGTTCTTC.